The sequence of this TCR beta chain was determined in a study of blood T cell repertoires in COVID-19. Study-level background: T cells, B-cell-depleted T cells, or PBMCs provided the cDNA or gDNA that served as material.

In the authors' methods: Using reference gene primer amplification, nucleated cell counts were estimated. Clones were read by immunoSEQ multiplex PCR, and TCRdb kept only the in-frame ones, dropping some. Clone size and the V and J calls come from that table; the DNA yielded D and trimming. Among approximately 190,000 clones, 70% to 85% were seen once, and the ten largest hold around 5.5%. The trim removed 3 bases at V and 8 bases at J, leaving 4 bases unmatched. The V gene's germline CDR1 is SNHLY and CDR2 FYNNEI. There are 14 residues in the CDR3. Only a few counts were recorded for this clone. Participants spanned ages about 18 to 90 years and resided in roughly 22 US areas.

The sequencing sample was made of PBMCs or T cells enriched from blood (not recorded which). The sequence came from a woman between 55 and 75 years old with acute COVID-19. The chain joins TRBV2 to TRBJ1-2; 12 bases agree with TRBD1. For the CDR3, the DNA is TGTGCCAGCAGTGAGGGACAGGGGGCAGGGGGCTACACCTTC. Translating gives CASSEGQGAGGYTF.